This T cell receptor (beta chain) was profiled in a study of cytomegalovirus exposure and HLA in healthy donors. Whole-study results and caveats: A later analysis reported that several of the most significant clusters appeared to be linked to common viral pathogens, among them Epstein-Barr virus. The study designated 150 to 200 TCR beta chains cytomegalovirus-associated. V- and J-gene trimming of TCR beta was linked (in a later analysis) to a missense DCLRE1C variant. Reported results showed that the classifier diagnosed cytomegalovirus status with high specificity and sensitivity.

This CDR3 is 16 amino acids long. The germline V gene encodes CDR1 LNHDA and CDR2 SQIVND (reference sequence). Trimming cost V 9 bases and J 6 bases; bases outside gene matches: 17. Primers for the PCR totalled 60 Vbeta and 13 Jbeta. Here immunoSEQ multiplex PCR was the method, and the copy in TCRdb shows in-frame clones only, minus some. The sample contains about 190,000 clones, more than 80% of which appear only once. For this clone: Its antigen is unidentified.

The receptor's source is a woman in her forties or fifties in good health and CMV-seropositive. Source material: PBMCs. V is TRBV19 and J is TRBJ2-3; 8 nucleotides match TRBD2. The CDR3 here is CASSLGEFGGGDTQYF. The CDR3 bases are TGTGCCAGCTCTCTAGGGGAGTTTGGCGGGGGGGATACGCAGTATTTT.